The TCR beta chain described here comes from a study of T cell responses to AZD1222 COVID-19 vaccine. Profiling relied on immunoSEQ multiplex PCR, and the TCRdb table lists in-frame clones only, not all of them. The sample holds some 200,000 clones, approximately 93% seen once. Germline loops: CDR1 SGHTS, CDR2 YDEGEE. The V segment lost 4 bases and the J segment 1 base; nucleotides outside the gene matches: 3. This CDR3 contains 14 residues. The clonotype originates from an adult who received the AZD1222 COVID-19 vaccine. The sequencing used peripheral blood, collected 28 days after the second AZD1222 dose. J is TRBJ2-3 and V is TRBV5-8; 7 bases map to TRBD2. CDR3 bases: TGTGCCAGCAGCCTTACTAGCGGCACAGATACGCAGTATTTT. Translation: CASSLTSGTDTQYF.